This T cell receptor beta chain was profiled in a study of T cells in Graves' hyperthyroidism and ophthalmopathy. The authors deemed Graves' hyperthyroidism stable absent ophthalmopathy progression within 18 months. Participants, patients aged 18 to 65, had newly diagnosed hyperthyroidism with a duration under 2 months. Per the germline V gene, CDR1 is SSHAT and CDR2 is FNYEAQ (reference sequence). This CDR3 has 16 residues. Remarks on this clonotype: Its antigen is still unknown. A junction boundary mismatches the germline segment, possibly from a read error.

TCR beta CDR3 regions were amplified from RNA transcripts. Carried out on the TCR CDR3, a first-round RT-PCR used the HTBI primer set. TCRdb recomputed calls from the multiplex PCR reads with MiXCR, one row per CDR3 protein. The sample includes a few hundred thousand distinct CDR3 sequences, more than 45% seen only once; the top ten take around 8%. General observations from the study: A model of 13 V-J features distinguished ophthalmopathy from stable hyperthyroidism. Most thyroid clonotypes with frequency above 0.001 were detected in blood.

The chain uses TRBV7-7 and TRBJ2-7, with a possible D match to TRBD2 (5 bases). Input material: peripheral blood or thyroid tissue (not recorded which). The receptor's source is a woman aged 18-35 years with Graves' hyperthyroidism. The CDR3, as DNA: TGTGCTAGCAGCTCCTACGGACCCTCCACCGGGGAGGAGCAGTACTTC. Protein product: CASSSYGPSTGEEQYF.